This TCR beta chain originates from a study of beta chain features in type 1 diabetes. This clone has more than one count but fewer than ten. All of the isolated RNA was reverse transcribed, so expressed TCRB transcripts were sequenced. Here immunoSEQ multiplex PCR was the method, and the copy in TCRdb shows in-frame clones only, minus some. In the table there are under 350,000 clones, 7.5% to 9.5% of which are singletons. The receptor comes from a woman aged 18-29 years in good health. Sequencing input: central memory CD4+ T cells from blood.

This CDR3 is CASSLGMDTARSPLHF. CDR3 DNA: TGTGCCAGCAGCTTGGGAATGGATACGGCGAGGTCACCCCTCCACTTT. The V gene is TRBV5-4, the J gene TRBJ1-6; no firm D call. The V and J ends lost 0 bases and 10 bases respectively, with 17 bases between them. CDR1 and CDR2 (germline): SGHNT, YYREEE (reference sequence). The CDR3 length is 16 residues.